Detailed here is one T cell receptor beta chain. These data originate in a study of cytomegalovirus exposure and HLA in healthy donors. At the level of the study: An early release of data contained around 80 million unique TCRs, which came from HLA-typed donors.

PCR involved 60 Vbeta and 13 Jbeta primers. Method: immunoSEQ multiplex PCR; TCRdb's copy keeps in-frame clones and lacks some. Of under 150,000 clones listed, about 81% are singletons. Germline CDR1 and CDR2: SNHLY and FYNNEI. CDR3 size: 17 residues. Trimming removed 9 bases from V and 5 bases from J, with 23 bases in between. Sequencing was carried out using PBMCs. The sequence was obtained from a woman aged 40 to 55 in good health and CMV-seropositive. The V and J genes are TRBV2 and TRBJ2-6; D is perhaps TRBD1 (7 bases). The CDR3 loop reads CARGGTAGVVWANVLTF. The CDR3 DNA is TGTGCCAGGGGCGGGACAGCAGGGGTCGTCTGGGCCAACGTCCTGACTTTC.